This section outlines one TCR beta chain sequence together with its context. Its antigen is as yet unknown. The data stem from a study of cytomegalovirus exposure and HLA in healthy donors. The length of the CDR3 is 13 residues. Germline CDR1 and CDR2: SGHRS and YFSETQ. The V gene lost 4 bases and the J gene lost 4 bases, with 11 bases spanning the gap. General observations from the study: Later, TCR association rates were found to vary by HLA locus, highest for DRB1 and lowest for HLA-C.

The PCR used 60 Vbeta and 13 Jbeta primers. Assay: immunoSEQ multiplex PCR; the TCRdb copy retains only in-frame clones and omits some. The sample contains fewer than 150,000 clones, 73% of which appear only once. The sequenced material came from PBMCs. V and J are TRBV5-1 and TRBJ1-2; D call uncertain. This receptor was obtained from a human donor in good health. The chain's CDR3 is CASSGTGSYGYTF. In DNA form, the CDR3 reads TGCGCCAGCAGCGGAACGGGAAGCTATGGCTACACCTTC.